These 24 T cell receptor beta chains came from one sample sequenced in a study of Graves' ophthalmopathy and Graves' hyperthyroidism. RNA transcripts provided the template for amplifying TCR beta CDR3 regions. An opening RT-PCR round employed HTBI primers and preceded a second-round multiplex PCR. TCRdb processed the multiplex PCR reads anew with MiXCR; each CDR3 protein has one entry. The sample has more than 550,000 distinct CDR3 sequences, approximately 39% seen once. Material: peripheral blood. These receptors all stem from an adult man with Graves' ophthalmopathy.

The chain couples TRBV7-6 to TRBJ1-6, with D possibly matching TRBD1 (5 bases). This CDR3 contains 15 residues. CDR1 and CDR2 from the germline V gene are SGHVS and FNYEAQ. Trimming removed 5 bases from V and 10 bases from J, with 18 bases in between. The CDR3 protein is CASSPGTSIGSPLHF. The CDR3 DNA sequence: TGTGCCAGCAGCCCCGGGACCTCCATTGGGTCACCCCTCCACTTT.

On this clonotype itself: A read error is likely, as this CDR3 ends without the conserved phenylalanine or tryptophan. It is unclear where the CDR3 begins or ends on the DNA, so no DNA is shown, and the CDR3 is as TCRdb lists it. The chain is built from TRBV10-2 and TRBJ2-5; TRBD1, the table's D call, was not compared with the DNA. Inclusive of both ends, the CDR3 amounts to 14 amino acids. Germline lookup yields CDR1 WSHSY and CDR2 SAAADI. This CDR3 reads CASRTGVDGYTFGS.

This clonotype was picked up many times. The rearrangement uses TRBV19 and TRBJ2-7; 12 nucleotides line up with TRBD1. The germline CDR1 and CDR2 sequences are LNHDA and SQIVND (reference sequence). J gave up 4 bases and V 6 bases, and 13 bases lay outside the gene matches. This CDR3 has 17 residues. DNA for the CDR3: TGTGCCAGTAGCCAGGGACAGGGGGCTGTCGATCGGTACGAGCAGTACTTC. Translated, it gives CASSQGQGAVDRYEQYF.

V usage is TRBV2 and J usage is TRBJ1-2; D gene ambiguous. Trimming shortened V by 6 bases and J by 12 bases, and 17 bases separated the two germline ends. The length of the CDR3 is 12 residues. CDR1 SNHLY and CDR2 FYNNEI come from the germline V gene. CDR3 sequence (DNA): TGTGCCAGCAGCGTAAGCCCCTCTCGCAACACCTTC. It yields the protein CASSVSPSRNTF.

The chain joins TRBV5-6 to TRBJ1-2; D gene unclear. Deletions cut 0 bases from V and 5 bases from J, with 11 bases between. This CDR3 has 14 residues. Germline-derived CDR1 and CDR2 are SGHDT and YYEEEE. The CDR3 region has the DNA TGTGCCAGCAGCTTGGCCGCCAACCAGTATGGCTACACCTTC. This encodes CASSLAANQYGYTF.

The chain employs TRBV12-3 or TRBV12-4 and TRBJ1-3; maybe TRBD1 (5 bases). The length of the CDR3 is 17 residues. This CDR3 is CASGLPTKGDAGNTIYF. The CDR3 DNA is TGTGCTAGTGGTTTGCCCACCAAAGGGGACGCTGGAAACACCATATATTTT.

This clonotype came up many times. The V and J genes are TRBV2 and TRBJ2-7; D not resolved. The ends were cut back, 6 bases at V and 6 bases at J, with 9 bases in the middle. The V gene's germline CDR1 is SNHLY and CDR2 FYNNEI. This CDR3 region has 11 residues. CDR3 in amino acids: CASSLLGEQYF. DNA for the CDR3: TGTGCCAGCAGCCTCCTGGGCGAGCAGTACTTC.

This clonotype appeared once. The chain uses TRBV10-3 and TRBJ2-5, with D possibly TRBD2 on 5 matching bases. CDR1 and CDR2 (germline): ENHRY, SYGVKD. V was shortened by 9 bases and J by 0 bases, with 11 bases between the two germline ends. The CDR3 runs 13 residues. CDR3 nucleotides: TGTGCCATTGGACCAGCGGACCAAGAGACCCAGTACTTC. Protein sequence: CAIGPADQETQYF.

This chain connects TRBV29-1 to TRBJ2-5; 13 bases are a match to TRBD2. V lost 2 bases and J lost 4; bases outside the gene matches: 10. Per germline, CDR1 SQVTM and CDR2 ANQGSEA. This CDR3 is 17 amino acids long. This CDR3 is CSVERGLAGLAAETQYF. CDR3 in DNA: TGCAGCGTTGAAAGGGGACTAGCGGGGCTCGCCGCAGAGACCCAGTACTTC.

This sequence joins TRBV12-3 or TRBV12-4 and TRBJ1-2; the match to TRBD1 covers 10 bases. CDR3 length: 16 residues. V dropped 6 bases and J dropped 5; count of bases not matched to a gene: 12. CDR3: CASRFGGDRGLYGYTF. The CDR3 nucleotides are TGTGCCAGCAGATTTGGTGGGGACAGGGGACTATATGGCTACACCTTC.

This clonotype was counted many times. The chain couples TRBV29-1 to TRBJ2-7; 7 positions match TRBD1. The germline V gene encodes CDR1 SQVTM and CDR2 ANQGSEA. The J segment lost 0 bases and the V segment lost 7 bases, leaving 9 bases of the junction unmatched. The CDR3 runs to 14 residues. In DNA form, the CDR3 reads TGCAGCGCCCTAGGACAGGACGGCTCCTACGAGCAGTACTTC. Translated: CSALGQDGSYEQYF.

As to this clonotype: This sequence may be a read error, since a much larger clone differs from it by one base. CDR3 sequence reads: CASSSSAEATTGTSSGASVLTF. The CDR3 DNA reads TGTGCCAGCAGCTCCAGTGCAGAGGCCACGACAGGGACTAGCTCTGGGGCCAGCGTCCTGACTTTC. This chain connects TRBV7-9 to TRBJ2-6, with 9 bases matching TRBD2. The germline CDR1 and CDR2 sequences are SEHNR and FQNEAQ (reference sequence). CDR3 length: 22 residues.

This chain uses TRBV25-1 with TRBJ1-1; TRBD1 matches at 7 bases. CDR1 and CDR2 (germline): MGHDK, SYGVNS. CDR3 length: 15 residues. The V gene end was trimmed by 8 bases and the J gene end by 4 bases; junction bases not matched to a gene: 13. CDR3 amino acids: CASWGTTGTFTEAFF. The CDR3 coding sequence is TGTGCCAGCTGGGGTACGACAGGGACGTTCACTGAAGCTTTCTTT.

This rearrangement joins TRBV7-9 to TRBJ2-3; no clear D. V was cut by 1 base and J by 4 bases, with 12 bases left in between. CDR1 SEHNR and CDR2 FQNEAQ come from the germline V gene (reference sequence). This CDR3 is built from 15 residues. The CDR3 region has the DNA TGTGCCAGCAGCTTAGTGCGTCCGGTGTCAGATACGCAGTATTTT. It codes for CASSLVRPVSDTQYF. The full variable domain, completed using reference TRBV7-9 and TRBJ2-3, is DTGVSQNPRHKITKRGQNVTFRCDPISEHNRLYWYRQTLGQGPEFLTYFQNEAQLEKSRLLSDRFSAERPKGSFSTLEIQRTEQGDSAMYLCASSLVRPVSDTQYFGPGTRLTVL.

This clonotype was observed at least ten times. CDR3 sequence reads: CASSEGAETQYF. For the CDR3, the DNA is TGTGCCAGCAGTGAAGGTGCGGAGACCCAGTACTTC. V usage is TRBV2 and J usage is TRBJ2-5, with no clear D. V was trimmed by 1 base and J by 5 bases, leaving 5 bases between them. Germline V gives CDR1 SNHLY, CDR2 FYNNEI. The CDR3 extends over 12 amino acids.

V gene TRBV6-1 combines with J gene TRBJ1-6; 11 bases are a match to TRBD1. The V segment lost 3 bases and the J segment 7 bases; nucleotides outside the gene matches: 8. Per germline, CDR1 MNHNS and CDR2 SASEGT. The CDR3 is 17 amino acids. The CDR3 sequence: CASSERSGTGGNSPLHF. In DNA form, the CDR3 reads TGTGCCAGCAGTGAGCGCTCCGGGACAGGGGGAAATTCACCCCTCCACTTT.

The DNA for the CDR3 is TGTGCCAGCAGTTTTTCAGGGACCAATTCACCCCTCCACTTT. It yields the protein CASSFSGTNSPLHF. This chain joins TRBV12-3 or TRBV12-4 and TRBJ1-6; tentative D call: TRBD1 (5 bases). V lost 3 bases and J lost 7, with 10 bases in between. This CDR3 is built from 14 residues.

In the case of this clonotype: At one of its ends the junction is not consistent with the germline gene, which may arise from a read error. The rearrangement joins TRBV11-2 to TRBJ1-2, with TRBD1 identical over 7 bases. The CDR3 runs to 15 residues. Germline V lookup: CDR1 SGHAT, CDR2 FQNNGV. DNA of the CDR3: TGCGCCAGCAGCTTATTAGGGACAGCGTTTCATGGCTACACCTTC. It specifies CASSLLGTAFHGYTF.

Many counts were recorded for this clonotype. V and J are TRBV15 and TRBJ1-1; possibly TRBD1 for D (5 bases). CDR3 size: 14 residues. Trimming removed 5 bases from V and 11 bases from J, with 21 bases in between. CDR1 and CDR2 (germline): LNHNV, YYDKDF (reference sequence). This CDR3 reads CATSSLGLPSGAFF. In DNA, the CDR3 is TGTGCCACCAGCTCGTTAGGCTTACCCTCAGGGGCTTTCTTT. Full variable domain (missing parts from reference TRBV15 and TRBJ1-1): DAMVIQNPRYQVTQFGKPVTLSCSQTLNHNVMYWYQQKSSQAPKLLFHYYDKDFNNEADTPDNFQSRRPNTSFCFLDIRSPGLGDTAMYLCATSSLGLPSGAFFGQGTRLTVV.

This clonotype was seen ten or more times. The rearrangement uses TRBV7-9 and TRBJ1-6; D is ambiguous. Germline loops: CDR1 SEHNR, CDR2 FQNEAQ (reference sequence). This CDR3 contains 15 residues. V dropped 2 bases and J dropped 2 bases, with 7 bases sitting between them. CDR3 sequence (DNA): TGTGCCAGCAGCTTATCAATCACCTATAATTCACCCCTCCACTTT. Encoded protein: CASSLSITYNSPLHF.

This clonotype was recorded many times. The chain employs TRBV24-1 and TRBJ2-5; D gene uncertain. The CDR3 runs to 14 residues. The V gene's germline CDR1 is KGHDR and CDR2 SFDVKD. V was cut by 1 base and J by 3 bases, with 8 bases left in between. The CDR3 is CATSDFSTEETQYF. CDR3 nucleotide sequence: TGTGCCACCAGTGATTTCTCGACGGAAGAGACCCAGTACTTC.

At least ten counts were recorded for this clonotype. The genes are TRBV20-1 and TRBJ2-5; a weak D match, TRBD1 (5 bases). Trimming shortened V by 4 bases and J by 3 bases, and 9 bases separated the two germline ends. The CDR3 sequence is 12 residues long. CDR1 DFQATT and CDR2 SNEGSKA come from the germline V gene (reference sequence). The DNA of the CDR3 is TGCAGTGCTACCCCCAGGGAAGAGACCCAGTACTTC. It yields the protein CSATPREETQYF.

The J gene is TRBJ2-7, the V gene TRBV10-3; TRBD1 or TRBD2 may be the D gene (6 bases each). In germline, CDR1 is ENHRY, CDR2 SYGVKD. CDR3 length: 17 amino acids. Trimming cost V 11 bases and J 0 bases, with 26 bases left between them. CDR3 bases: TGTGCCGGGATCAGGGATAGGGGGGACGGGACCTCCTACGAGCAGTACTTC. Its protein is CAGIRDRGDGTSYEQYF.

The V and J genes are TRBV5-1 and TRBJ2-5; 7 bases are a match to TRBD2. The CDR3 consists of 15 residues. Germline-derived CDR1 and CDR2 are SGHRS and YFSETQ. V was clipped by 0 bases and J by 0 bases; unmatched bases: 2. The CDR3 loop reads CASSLGGGDQETQYF. The CDR3 DNA is TGCGCCAGCAGCTTGGGGGGGGGGGACCAAGAGACCCAGTACTTC. Filled out from reference TRBV5-1 and TRBJ2-5, the complete variable domain reads KAGVTQTPRYLIKTRGQQVTLSCSPISGHRSVSWYQQTPGQGLQFLFEYFSETQRNKGNFPGRFSGRQFSNSRSEMNVSTLELGDSALYLCASSLGGGDQETQYFGPGTRLLVL.